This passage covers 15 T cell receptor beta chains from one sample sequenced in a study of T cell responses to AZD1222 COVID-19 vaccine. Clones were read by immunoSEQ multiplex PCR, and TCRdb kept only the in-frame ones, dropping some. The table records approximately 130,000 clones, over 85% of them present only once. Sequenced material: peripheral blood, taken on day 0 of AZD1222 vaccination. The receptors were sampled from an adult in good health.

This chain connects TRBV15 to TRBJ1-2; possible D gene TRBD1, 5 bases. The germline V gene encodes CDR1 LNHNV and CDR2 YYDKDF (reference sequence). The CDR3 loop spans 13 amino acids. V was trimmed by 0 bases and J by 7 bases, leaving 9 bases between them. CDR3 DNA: TGTGCCACCAGCAGAGATAGGAGGGGTGGCTACACCTTC. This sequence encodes CATSRDRRGGYTF.

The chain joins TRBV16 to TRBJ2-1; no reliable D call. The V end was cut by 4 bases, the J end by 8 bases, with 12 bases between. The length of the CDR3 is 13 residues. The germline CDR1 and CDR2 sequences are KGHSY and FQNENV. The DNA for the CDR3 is TGTGCCAGCAGCCTAAGGGTACACTATGAGCAGTTCTTC. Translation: CASSLRVHYEQFF.

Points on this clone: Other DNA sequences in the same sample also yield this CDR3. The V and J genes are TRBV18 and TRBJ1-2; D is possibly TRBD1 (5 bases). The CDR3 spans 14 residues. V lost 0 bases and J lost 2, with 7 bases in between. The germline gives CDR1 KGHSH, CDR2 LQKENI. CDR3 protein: CASSPPGGNYGYTF. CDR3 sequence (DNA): TGTGCCAGCTCACCACCGGGGGGAAACTATGGCTACACCTTC.

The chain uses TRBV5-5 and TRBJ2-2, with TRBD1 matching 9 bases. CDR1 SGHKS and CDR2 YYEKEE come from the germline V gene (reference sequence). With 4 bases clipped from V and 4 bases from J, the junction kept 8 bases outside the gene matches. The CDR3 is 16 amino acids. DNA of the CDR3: TGTGCCAGCAGCCACACAGGGGGCATCGGCACCGGGGAGCTGTTTTTT. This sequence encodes CASSHTGGIGTGELFF.

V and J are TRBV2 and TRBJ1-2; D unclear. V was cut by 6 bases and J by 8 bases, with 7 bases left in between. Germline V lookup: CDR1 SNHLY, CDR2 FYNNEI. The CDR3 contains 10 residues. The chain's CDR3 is CASRGRGYTF. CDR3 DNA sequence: TGTGCCAGCAGGGGTAGGGGCTACACCTTC.

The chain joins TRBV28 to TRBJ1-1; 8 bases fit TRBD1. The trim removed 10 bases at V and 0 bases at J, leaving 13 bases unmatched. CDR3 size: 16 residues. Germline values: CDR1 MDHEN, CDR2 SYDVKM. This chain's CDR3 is CAIKSGGVLLNTEAFF. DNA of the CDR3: TGTGCCATCAAATCAGGGGGCGTCTTATTGAACACTGAAGCTTTCTTT.

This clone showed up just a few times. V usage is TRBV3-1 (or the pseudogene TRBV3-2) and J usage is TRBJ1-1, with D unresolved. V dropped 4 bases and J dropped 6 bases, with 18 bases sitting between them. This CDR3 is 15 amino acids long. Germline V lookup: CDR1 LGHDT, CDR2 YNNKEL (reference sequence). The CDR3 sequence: CASSPTASLFSEAFF. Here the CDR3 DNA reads TGTGCCAGCAGCCCAACGGCCTCCCTCTTTTCTGAAGCTTTCTTT.

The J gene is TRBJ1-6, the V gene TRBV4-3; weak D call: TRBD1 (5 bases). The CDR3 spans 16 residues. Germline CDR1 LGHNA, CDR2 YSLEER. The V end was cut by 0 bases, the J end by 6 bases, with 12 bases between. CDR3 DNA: TGCGCCAGCAGCCAAGATAGGTCAGGGACTAATTCACCCCTCCACTTT. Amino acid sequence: CASSQDRSGTNSPLHF.

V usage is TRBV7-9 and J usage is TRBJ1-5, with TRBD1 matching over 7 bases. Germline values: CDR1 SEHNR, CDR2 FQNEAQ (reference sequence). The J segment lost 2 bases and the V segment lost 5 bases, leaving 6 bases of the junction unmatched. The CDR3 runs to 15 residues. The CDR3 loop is CASSTGARGNQPQHF. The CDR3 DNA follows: TGTGCCAGCAGCACAGGGGCGCGGGGCAATCAGCCCCAGCATTTT.

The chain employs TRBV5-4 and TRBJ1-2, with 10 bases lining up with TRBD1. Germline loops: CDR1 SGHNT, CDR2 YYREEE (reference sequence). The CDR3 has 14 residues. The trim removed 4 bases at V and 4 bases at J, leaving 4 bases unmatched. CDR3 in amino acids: CASSPRQGAYGYTF. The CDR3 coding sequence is TGTGCCAGCAGCCCGCGACAGGGGGCCTATGGCTACACCTTC. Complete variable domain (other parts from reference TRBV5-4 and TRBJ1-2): ETGVTQSPTHLIKTRGQQVTLRCSSQSGHNTVSWYQQALGQGPQFIFQYYREEENGRGNFPPRFSGLQFPNYSSELNVNALELDDSALYLCASSPRQGAYGYTFGSGTRLTVV.

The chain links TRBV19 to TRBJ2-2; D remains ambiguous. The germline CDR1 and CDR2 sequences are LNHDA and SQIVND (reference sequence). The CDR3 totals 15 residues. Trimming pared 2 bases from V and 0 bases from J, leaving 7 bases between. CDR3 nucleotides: TGTGCCAGTAGTATACAGCGCCCGAACACCGGGGAGCTGTTTTTT. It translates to CASSIQRPNTGELFF. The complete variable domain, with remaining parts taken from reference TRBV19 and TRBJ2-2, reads DGGITQSPKYLFRKEGQNVTLSCEQNLNHDAMYWYRQDPGQGLRLIYYSQIVNDFQKGDIAEGYSVSREKKESFPLTVTSAQKNPTAFYLCASSIQRPNTGELFFGEGSRLTVL.

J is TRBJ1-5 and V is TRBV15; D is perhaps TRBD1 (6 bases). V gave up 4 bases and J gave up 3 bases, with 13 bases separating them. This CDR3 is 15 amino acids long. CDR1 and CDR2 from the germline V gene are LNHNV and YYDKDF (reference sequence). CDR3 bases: TGTGCCACCAGCACGACAGGACGGATCAATCAGCCCCAGCATTTT. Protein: CATSTTGRINQPQHF.

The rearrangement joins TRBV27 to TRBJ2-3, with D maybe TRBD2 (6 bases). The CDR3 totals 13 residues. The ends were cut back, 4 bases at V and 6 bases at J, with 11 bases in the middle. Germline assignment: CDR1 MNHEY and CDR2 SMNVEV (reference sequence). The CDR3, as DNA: TGTGCCAGCAGTTCCCCGGGAGCGGATACGCAGTATTTT. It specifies CASSSPGADTQYF.

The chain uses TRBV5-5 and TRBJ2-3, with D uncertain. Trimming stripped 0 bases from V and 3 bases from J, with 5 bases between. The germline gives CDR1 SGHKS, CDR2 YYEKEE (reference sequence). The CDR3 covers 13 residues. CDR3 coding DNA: TGTGCCAGCAGCTTGGTTCTAACAGATACGCAGTATTTT. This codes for CASSLVLTDTQYF.

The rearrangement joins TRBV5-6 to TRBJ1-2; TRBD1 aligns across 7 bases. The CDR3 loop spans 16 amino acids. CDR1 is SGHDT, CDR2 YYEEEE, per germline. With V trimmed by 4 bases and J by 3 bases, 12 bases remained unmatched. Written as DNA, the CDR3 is TGTGCCAGCAGCCCCGGCCGGAGGGGGCCTGACTATGGCTACACCTTC. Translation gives CASSPGRRGPDYGYTF.